A single sample is the source of the 5 T cell receptor beta chains below, sequenced in a study of blood T cells in healthy people across ages. A J-beta primer mix and a sample-barcoded 5' primer were used in a second PCR of roughly 6 to 11 cycles. Each CDR3 protein gets one entry after TCRdb re-called the 5' RACE reads with MiXCR. The table lists under 1,000,000 distinct CDR3 sequences, roughly 46% of them singletons. Sequencing input: blood. These receptors originate from a man older than 75 in good health.

This clonotype was seen at least ten times. This chain links TRBV20-1 with TRBJ2-7, with 7 bases matching TRBD2. Germline trimming cut 6 bases from V and 4 bases from J; bases unmatched to any gene: 9. Germline values: CDR1 DFQATT, CDR2 SNEGSKA (reference sequence). CDR3 length equals 13 residues. This CDR3 is CSAPGEGGYEQYF. CDR3 coding DNA: TGCAGTGCCCCCGGGGAGGGAGGATACGAGCAGTACTTC.

This clonotype was seen only a few times. The chain uses TRBV7-3 and TRBJ2-2, with 7 bases matching TRBD1. With V trimmed by 6 bases and J by 8 bases, 9 bases remained unmatched. The CDR3 has 14 residues. Germline V gene data show CDR1 as SGHTA and CDR2 as FQGTGA. The CDR3 DNA reads as TGTGCCAGCAGGTCCACAGGGGATAATGGGGAGCTGTTTTTT. The encoded protein is CASRSTGDNGELFF. The full variable domain, in which reference TRBV7-3 and TRBJ2-2 provide the parts outside the CDR3, is GAGVSQTPSNKVTEKGKYVELRCDPISGHTALYWYRQSLGQGPEFLIYFQGTGAADDSGLPNDRFFAVRPEGSVSTLKIQRTERGDSAVYLCASRSTGDNGELFFGEGSRLTVL.

The chain couples TRBV12-3 or TRBV12-4 to TRBJ2-1; 9 nucleotides agree with TRBD2. J gave up 4 bases and V 4 bases, and 11 bases lay outside the gene matches. This CDR3 is built from 17 residues. The DNA of the CDR3 is TGTGCCAGCAGTTCCCCCAAAGGACTAGCGCAATACAATGAGCAGTTCTTC. This gives the protein CASSSPKGLAQYNEQFF.

This clonotype was seen only once. This chain uses TRBV20-1 with TRBJ2-4; D unresolved. There are 15 residues in the CDR3. Germline V gene lookup returns CDR1 DFQATT and CDR2 SNEGSKA (reference sequence). Trimming took off 5 bases at V and 1 base at J, with 15 bases between the two ends. The DNA for the CDR3 is TGCAGTGCTCTCCAAGTGAGGTTGGCCAAAAACATTCAGTACTTC. This translates into CSALQVRLAKNIQYF.

This clonotype was detected a few times. The chain carries TRBV5-5 and TRBJ2-7; TRBD2 agrees at 8 bases. Germline V gene data show CDR1 as SGHKS and CDR2 as YYEKEE (reference sequence). The V gene end was trimmed by 2 bases and the J gene end by 5 bases; junction bases not matched to a gene: 12. The CDR3 consists of 16 residues. As DNA, the CDR3 is TGTGCCAGCAGCTTTGACACCGGGAGGGCCATCGACGAGCAGTACTTC. The encoded protein is CASSFDTGRAIDEQYF.